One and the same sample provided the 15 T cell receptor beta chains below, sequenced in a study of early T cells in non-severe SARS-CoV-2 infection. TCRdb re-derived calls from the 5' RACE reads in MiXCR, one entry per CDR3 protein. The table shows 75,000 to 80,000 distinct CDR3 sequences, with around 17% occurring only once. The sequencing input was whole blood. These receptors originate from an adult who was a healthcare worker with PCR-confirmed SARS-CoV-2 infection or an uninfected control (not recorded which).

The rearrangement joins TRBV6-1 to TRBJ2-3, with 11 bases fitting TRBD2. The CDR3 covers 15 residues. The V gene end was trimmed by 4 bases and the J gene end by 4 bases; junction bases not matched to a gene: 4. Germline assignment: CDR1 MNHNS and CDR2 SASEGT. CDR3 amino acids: CASSGVAGGADTQYF. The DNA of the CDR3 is TGTGCCAGCAGTGGGGTAGCGGGAGGGGCAGATACGCAGTATTTT.

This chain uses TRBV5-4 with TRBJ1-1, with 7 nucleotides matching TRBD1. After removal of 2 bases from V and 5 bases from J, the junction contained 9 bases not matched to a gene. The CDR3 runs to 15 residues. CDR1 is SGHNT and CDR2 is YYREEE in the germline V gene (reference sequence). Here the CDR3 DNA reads TGTGCCAGCAGCTTTGTAAAGGGGGCTTGGACTGAAGCTTTCTTT. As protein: CASSFVKGAWTEAFF.

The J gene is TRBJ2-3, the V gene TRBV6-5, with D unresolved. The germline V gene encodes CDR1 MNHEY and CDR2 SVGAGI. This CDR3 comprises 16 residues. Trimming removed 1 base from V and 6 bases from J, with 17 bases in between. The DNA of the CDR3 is TGTGCCAGCAGTTACTTGTGGGCGAGCTCCCCCGATACGCAGTATTTT. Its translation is CASSYLWASSPDTQYF.

In nucleotides, the CDR3 is TGTGCCAGCAGCCAACCTCCTCCAGCGGGCCGTTACAATGAGCAGTTCTTC. It is translated as CASSQPPPAGRYNEQFF. The chain is built from TRBV3-1 and TRBJ2-1; maybe TRBD2 (6 bases). This CDR3 region has 17 residues. The germline gives CDR1 LGHDT, CDR2 YNNKEL (reference sequence). V was trimmed by 2 bases and J by 4 bases, leaving 18 bases between them.

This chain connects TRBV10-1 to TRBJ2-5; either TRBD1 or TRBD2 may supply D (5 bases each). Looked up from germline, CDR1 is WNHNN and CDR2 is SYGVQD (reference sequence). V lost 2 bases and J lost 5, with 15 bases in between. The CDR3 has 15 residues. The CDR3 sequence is CASSERGGQRETQYF. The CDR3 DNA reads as TGCGCCAGCAGTGAGCGGGGCGGCCAGAGGGAGACCCAGTACTTC.

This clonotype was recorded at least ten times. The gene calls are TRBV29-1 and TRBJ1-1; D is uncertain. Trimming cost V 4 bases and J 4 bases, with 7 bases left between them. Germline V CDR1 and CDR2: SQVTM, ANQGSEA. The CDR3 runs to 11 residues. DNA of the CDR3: TGCAGCGTTGGAGGAGGCACTGAAGCTTTCTTT. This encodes CSVGGGTEAFF.

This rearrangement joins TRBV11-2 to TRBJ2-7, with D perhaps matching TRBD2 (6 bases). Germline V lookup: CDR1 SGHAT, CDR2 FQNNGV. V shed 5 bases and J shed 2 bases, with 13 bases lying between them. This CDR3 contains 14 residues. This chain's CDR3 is CASSKLPGAYEQYF. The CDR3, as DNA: TGTGCCAGCAGCAAGCTACCGGGGGCCTACGAGCAGTACTTC.

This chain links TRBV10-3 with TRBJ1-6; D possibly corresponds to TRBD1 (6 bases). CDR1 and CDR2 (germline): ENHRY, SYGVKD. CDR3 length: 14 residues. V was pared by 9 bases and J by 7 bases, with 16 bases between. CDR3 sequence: CAMGAGQGNSPLHF. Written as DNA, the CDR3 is TGTGCCATGGGGGCAGGGCAAGGAAATTCACCCCTCCACTTT.

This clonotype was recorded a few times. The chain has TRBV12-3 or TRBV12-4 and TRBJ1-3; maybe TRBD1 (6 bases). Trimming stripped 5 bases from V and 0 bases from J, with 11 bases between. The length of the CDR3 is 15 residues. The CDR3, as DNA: TGTGCCAGCAGTCCCAGGGGAGACTCTGGAAACACCATATATTTT. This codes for CASSPRGDSGNTIYF.

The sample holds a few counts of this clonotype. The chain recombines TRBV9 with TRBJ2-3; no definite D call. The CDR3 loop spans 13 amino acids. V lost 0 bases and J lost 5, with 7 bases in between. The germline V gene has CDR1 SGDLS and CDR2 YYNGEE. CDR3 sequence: CASSVEDGDTQYF. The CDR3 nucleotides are TGTGCCAGCAGCGTAGAGGACGGAGATACGCAGTATTTT.

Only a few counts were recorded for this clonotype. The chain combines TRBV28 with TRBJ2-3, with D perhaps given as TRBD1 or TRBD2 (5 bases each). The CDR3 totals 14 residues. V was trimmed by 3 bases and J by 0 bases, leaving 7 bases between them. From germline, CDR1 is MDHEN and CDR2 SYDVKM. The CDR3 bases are TGTGCCAGCAGTTTTGGGGGTAGCACAGATACGCAGTATTTT. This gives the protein CASSFGGSTDTQYF.

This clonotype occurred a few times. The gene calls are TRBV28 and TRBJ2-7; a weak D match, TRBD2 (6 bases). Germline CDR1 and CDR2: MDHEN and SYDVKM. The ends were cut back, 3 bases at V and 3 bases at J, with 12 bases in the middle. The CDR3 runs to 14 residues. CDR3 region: CASSLAGLSYEQYF. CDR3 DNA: TGTGCCAGCAGTTTGGCAGGACTAAGCTACGAGCAGTACTTC.

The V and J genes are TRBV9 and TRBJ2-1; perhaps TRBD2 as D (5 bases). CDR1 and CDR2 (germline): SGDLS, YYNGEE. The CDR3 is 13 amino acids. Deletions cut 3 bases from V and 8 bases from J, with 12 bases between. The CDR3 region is CASSAPRAYEQFF. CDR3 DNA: TGTGCCAGCAGCGCTCCGAGGGCCTATGAGCAGTTCTTC.

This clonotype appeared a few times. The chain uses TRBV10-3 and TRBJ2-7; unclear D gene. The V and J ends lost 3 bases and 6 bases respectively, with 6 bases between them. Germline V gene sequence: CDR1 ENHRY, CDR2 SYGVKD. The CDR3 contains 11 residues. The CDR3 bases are TGTGCCATCAGTGATGTAGGCGAGCAGTACTTC. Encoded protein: CAISDVGEQYF.

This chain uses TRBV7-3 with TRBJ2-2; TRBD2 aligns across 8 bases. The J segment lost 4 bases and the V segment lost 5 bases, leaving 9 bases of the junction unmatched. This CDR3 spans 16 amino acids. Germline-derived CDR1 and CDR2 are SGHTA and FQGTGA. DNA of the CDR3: TGTGCCAGCAGCATAGGAGCGGGAGTAACCACCGGGGAGCTGTTTTTT. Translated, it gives CASSIGAGVTTGELFF.